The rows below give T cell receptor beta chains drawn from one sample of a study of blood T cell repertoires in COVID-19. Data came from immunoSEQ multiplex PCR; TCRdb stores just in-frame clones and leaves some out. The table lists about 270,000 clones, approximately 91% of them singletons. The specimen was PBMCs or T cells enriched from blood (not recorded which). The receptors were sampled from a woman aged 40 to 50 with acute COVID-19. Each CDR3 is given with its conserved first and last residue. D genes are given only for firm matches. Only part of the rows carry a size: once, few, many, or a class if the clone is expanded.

cdr3_nt: TGTGCCAGGGGACAGGGTGGAGCAACTAATGAAAAACTGTTTTTT; cdr3_aa: CARGQGGATNEKLFF; clone_size: .; v_call: TRBV2; j_call: TRBJ1-4; d_call: TRBD1
cdr3_nt: TGTGCCAGCAGCTCAGGGCGACAGCAGCCCCAGCATTTT; cdr3_aa: CASSSGRQQPQHF; clone_size: .; v_call: TRBV5-6; j_call: TRBJ1-5; d_call: .
cdr3_nt: TGTGCCAGCAGCCTTTATACGGGGGGCTCCTACGAGCAGTACTTC; cdr3_aa: CASSLYTGGSYEQYF; clone_size: .; v_call: TRBV11-3; j_call: TRBJ2-7; d_call: TRBD2
cdr3_nt: TGTGCCAGTAGTATACCGGGCCAACAAAGGGGACATAGCAATCAGCCCCAGCATTTT; cdr3_aa: CASSIPGQQRGHSNQPQHF; clone_size: .; v_call: TRBV19; j_call: TRBJ1-5; d_call: .
cdr3_nt: TGTGCCAGCAGCCGGACTGATAATTCACCCCTCCACTTT; cdr3_aa: CASSRTDNSPLHF; clone_size: .; v_call: TRBV2; j_call: TRBJ1-6; d_call: .
cdr3_nt: TGTGCCAGCCGAGCCTCTGGAAACACCATATATTTT; cdr3_aa: CASRASGNTIYF; clone_size: .; v_call: TRBV6-5; j_call: TRBJ1-3; d_call: .
cdr3_nt: TGTGCCAGCAGCTTCGGTGGGCTACCCTACGAGCAGTACTTC; cdr3_aa: CASSFGGLPYEQYF; clone_size: .; v_call: TRBV11-1; j_call: TRBJ2-7; d_call: .
cdr3_nt: TGTGCCAGTAGTATAGAGCGGGGCAATCAGCCCCAGCATTTT; cdr3_aa: CASSIERGNQPQHF; clone_size: .; v_call: TRBV19; j_call: TRBJ1-5; d_call: .
cdr3_nt: TGCAGCGCCGGACAGGGGGGAGATACGCAGTATTTT; cdr3_aa: CSAGQGGDTQYF; clone_size: .; v_call: TRBV29-1; j_call: TRBJ2-3; d_call: TRBD1
cdr3_nt: TGTGCCAGCGGACAGGGGAGCTATGGCTACACCTTC; cdr3_aa: CASGQGSYGYTF; clone_size: .; v_call: TRBV6-5; j_call: TRBJ1-2; d_call: TRBD1
cdr3_nt: TGTGCCACCAGTGATGGGGACAGGCTCTATGGCTACACCTTC; cdr3_aa: CATSDGDRLYGYTF; clone_size: .; v_call: TRBV24-1; j_call: TRBJ1-2; d_call: TRBD1
cdr3_nt: TGTGCCAGCAGCCCCACCCGTCCCGGCAATGAGCAGTTCTTC; cdr3_aa: CASSPTRPGNEQFF; clone_size: .; v_call: TRBV7-8; j_call: TRBJ2-1; d_call: .
cdr3_nt: TGTGCCAGCAATCTTCGGGGTAGCAATCAGCCCCAGCATTTT; cdr3_aa: CASNLRGSNQPQHF; clone_size: .; v_call: TRBV6-5; j_call: TRBJ1-5; d_call: .
cdr3_nt: TGCGCCAGCAGCTTGGCCGGCAATCTCCGGGACCAAGAGACCCAGTACTTC; cdr3_aa: CASSLAGNLRDQETQYF; clone_size: .; v_call: TRBV5-1; j_call: TRBJ2-5; d_call: .
cdr3_nt: TGTGCCAGCAGCTTTTACGGGGGGGCGGAAGGAAACACCATATATTTT; cdr3_aa: CASSFYGGAEGNTIYF; clone_size: .; v_call: TRBV11-2; j_call: TRBJ1-3; d_call: .
cdr3_nt: TGTGCCAGCAGTCCTACTAGCGGCCTATACAATGAGCAGTTCTTC; cdr3_aa: CASSPTSGLYNEQFF; clone_size: .; v_call: TRBV6-6; j_call: TRBJ2-1; d_call: TRBD2
cdr3_nt: TGTGCCAGTAGTATGGACAGGGGAGGTGGATACTATGGCTACACCTTC; cdr3_aa: CASSMDRGGGYYGYTF; clone_size: once; v_call: TRBV19; j_call: TRBJ1-2; d_call: TRBD1